These 29 T cell receptor beta chains were all obtained from the same sample, sequenced in a study of cytomegalovirus exposure and HLA in healthy donors. 13 Jbeta primers and 60 Vbeta primers were used for the PCR. The data were produced by immunoSEQ multiplex PCR, yet TCRdb's version contains in-frame clones alone and is incomplete. The sample has some 69,000 clones; around 85% are singletons. What was sequenced was PBMCs. The receptors come from a woman in her twenties or thirties in good health and CMV-seronegative.

This chain uses TRBV5-1 with TRBJ1-1; no clear D. V lost 0 bases and J 0 bases, leaving 6 bases between the germline ends. In germline, CDR1 is SGHRS, CDR2 YFSETQ. This CDR3 comprises 14 residues. The CDR3 region has the DNA TGCGCCAGCAGCTTGGAACATATGAACACTGAAGCTTTCTTT. It translates to CASSLEHMNTEAFF.

This chain connects TRBV11-3 to TRBJ2-1; 7 bases are a match to TRBD2. This CDR3 has 12 residues. Germline V gene lookup returns CDR1 SGHNT and CDR2 YENEEA. Losses at the gene ends were 8 bases for V and 8 bases for J; bases not matched to a gene: 6. CDR3 region: CASRSSGDEQFF. The DNA for the CDR3 is TGTGCCAGCCGTTCAAGCGGGGATGAGCAGTTCTTC.

This clone was found once. V usage is TRBV6-1 and J usage is TRBJ1-1; 8 positions match TRBD1. The CDR3 contains 14 residues. With V trimmed by 8 bases and J by 9 bases, 14 bases remained unmatched. Germline V CDR1 and CDR2: MNHNS, SASEGT. The CDR3 sequence is CASGPTGDPPKAFF. As DNA, the CDR3 is TGTGCCAGCGGACCGACAGGGGACCCTCCTAAAGCTTTCTTT.

The chain couples TRBV28 to TRBJ2-7; TRBD1 matches at 8 bases. After removal of 7 bases from V and 5 bases from J, the junction contained 4 bases not matched to a gene. The CDR3 runs 12 residues. The germline gives CDR1 MDHEN, CDR2 SYDVKM. The CDR3 DNA is TGTGCCAGCACGGACAGGGTCAACGAGCAGTACGTC. This gives the protein CASTDRVNEQYV.

Written as DNA, the CDR3 is TGTGCCACCAGCAGAGATCACAGGGCTAACACTGAAGCTTTCTTT. It yields the protein CATSRDHRANTEAFF. The chain combines TRBV15 with TRBJ1-1; TRBD1 is a possible D gene (6 bases). The ends were cut back, 0 bases at V and 2 bases at J, with 10 bases in the middle. The germline gives CDR1 LNHNV, CDR2 YYDKDF (reference sequence). This CDR3 is built from 15 residues.

This chain uses TRBV5-6 with TRBJ2-5; 9 positions match TRBD1. The CDR3 is 14 amino acids. Per germline, CDR1 SGHDT and CDR2 YYEEEE. Trimming at V came to 4 bases and at J to 4 bases, leaving 5 bases not matched to a gene. The CDR3 DNA follows: TGTGCCAGCAGCGTACGGACAGGGGCAGAGACCCAGTACTTC. Translating it yields CASSVRTGAETQYF.

This chain uses TRBV5-4 with TRBJ2-7; TRBD2 aligns across 10 bases. J was trimmed by 2 bases and V by 2 bases; bases with no gene match: 4. The CDR3 totals 15 residues. Germline CDR1 and CDR2: SGHNT and YYREEE (reference sequence). The DNA of the CDR3 is TGTGCCAGCAGCTTCCTTACTAGCGGGGCCTACGAGCAGTACTTC. The encoded protein is CASSFLTSGAYEQYF.

This clone was recorded a few times. The chain has TRBV27 and TRBJ2-1; the D gene is possibly TRBD2 (7 bases). The CDR3 covers 15 residues. From germline, CDR1 is MNHEY and CDR2 SMNVEV (reference sequence). V was trimmed by 8 bases and J by 7 bases, leaving 21 bases between them. The CDR3: CASSERGGPRNEQFF. CDR3 nucleotides: TGTGCCAGCTCGGAGAGGGGGGGGCCTCGAAATGAGCAGTTCTTC.

The CDR3 region has the DNA TGTGTCACACACACTAACGGCAGGAACACTGAAGCTTTCTTT. Translating it yields CVTHTNGRNTEAFF. The V call is TRBV7-9, the J call TRBJ1-1; D unresolved. The CDR3 sequence is 14 residues long. Germline values: CDR1 SEHNR, CDR2 FQNEAQ (reference sequence).

The chain couples TRBV9 to TRBJ2-2; D not resolved. From germline, CDR1 is SGDLS and CDR2 YYNGEE. Trimming took off 4 bases at V and 1 base at J, with 8 bases between the two ends. CDR3 length equals 14 residues. CDR3 sequence: CASSLTGNTGELFF. The CDR3 nucleotides read TGTGCCAGCAGCCTTACTGGGAACACCGGGGAGCTGTTTTTT. The whole variable domain, filled in from reference TRBV9 and TRBJ2-2, reads DSGVTQTPKHLITATGQRVTLRCSPRSGDLSVYWYQQSLDQGLQFLIQYYNGEERAKGNILERFSAQQFPDLHSELNLSSLELGDSALYFCASSLTGNTGELFFGEGSRLTVL.

This chain links TRBV6-1 with TRBJ2-7; 8 bases match TRBD2. The V gene's germline CDR1 is MNHNS and CDR2 SASEGT. The CDR3 spans 12 residues. The CDR3 loop reads CASSGEERGILV. CDR3 coding DNA: TGTGCCAGCAGTGGTGAGGAGCGGGGGATTTTGGTC.

The rearrangement uses TRBV30 and TRBJ1-2, with 7 bases identical to TRBD1. The trim removed 5 bases at V and 8 bases at J, leaving 14 bases unmatched. The CDR3 covers 14 residues. Germline CDR1 and CDR2: GTSNPN and SVGIG (reference sequence). The CDR3, as DNA: TGTGCCTGGGGGGACAGCCCTAACTCGGTAGGCTACACCTTC. Its translation: CAWGDSPNSVGYTF.

The rearrangement uses TRBV9 and TRBJ1-2; weak D call: TRBD1 (6 bases). Trimming left V 3 bases short and J 2 bases short, with 11 bases between. CDR3 size: 14 residues. Per germline, CDR1 SGDLS and CDR2 YYNGEE. CDR3 sequence reads: CASSGRDRNYGYTF. The CDR3 DNA sequence: TGTGCCAGCAGCGGAAGAGACAGGAACTATGGCTACACCTTC.

This clone was observed once. The chain recombines TRBV19 with TRBJ2-7; 9 bases match TRBD1. CDR1 and CDR2 (germline): LNHDA, SQIVND (reference sequence). With V trimmed by 7 bases and J by 4 bases, 5 bases remained unmatched. CDR3 length: 13 residues. Here the CDR3 reads CASNQDRGYEQYF. The CDR3 region has the DNA TGTGCCAGTAACCAGGACAGGGGATACGAGCAGTACTTC.

The CDR3 DNA reads as TGTGCCTGGTACGACAGGGGGTGGACTGAAGCTTTCTTT. It is translated as CAWYDRGWTEAFF. V and J are TRBV30 and TRBJ1-1, with 9 bases lining up with TRBD1. Losses at the gene ends were 5 bases for V and 5 bases for J; bases not matched to a gene: 6. The germline V gene has CDR1 GTSNPN and CDR2 SVGIG (reference sequence). CDR3 length equals 13 residues. Full variable domain (rest looked up from reference TRBV30 and TRBJ1-1): SQTIHQWPATLVQPVGSPLSLECTVEGTSNPNLYWYRQAAGRGLQLLFYSVGIGQISSEVPQNLSASRPQDRQFILSSKKLLLSDSGFYLCAWYDRGWTEAFFGQGTRLTVV.

As to this clone: The junction shows a germline mismatch at one end, possibly a read error. This chain links TRBV9 with TRBJ2-3; TRBD2 matches 13 bases. The germline CDR1 and CDR2 sequences are SGDLS and YYNGEE. This CDR3 region has 17 residues. The DNA of the CDR3 is TGTGCCAGCAACGTAGGACTAGCGGGGGTAGGGACAGATACGCAGTATTTT. It translates to CASNVGLAGVGTDTQYF.

In regard to this clone: Since the CDR3 does not end with the conserved phenylalanine or tryptophan, this likely comes from a read error. No DNA is shown, since the ends of the CDR3 on it are uncertain; the CDR3 is the one TCRdb lists. The chain uses TRBV6-6 and TRBJ1-4. The CDR3 adds up to 14 amino acids, both ends counted. Germline values: CDR1 MNHNY, CDR2 SVGAGI (reference sequence). CDR3 in amino acids: CASSRDLRREGLIC.

The chain is built from TRBV7-9 and TRBJ2-5, with 7 positions matching TRBD1. V lost 8 bases, J lost 2 bases, and 11 bases stayed unmatched. Germline V gene data show CDR1 as SEHNR and CDR2 as FQNEAQ (reference sequence). The CDR3 is 15 residues long. This CDR3 reads CASGSGTAPQETQYF. DNA for the CDR3: TGTGCCAGCGGTTCCGGGACAGCCCCGCAAGAGACCCAGTACTTC.

The gene calls are TRBV19 and TRBJ1-4; possible D gene TRBD1, 5 bases. Germline CDR1 is LNHDA and CDR2 is SQIVND (reference sequence). This CDR3 has 17 residues. Between the trimmed V and J ends, which lost 9 bases and 0 bases, there was a span of 20 bases. CDR3 residues: CASRSRGEGSTNEKLFF. The CDR3 region has the DNA TGTGCCAGCCGCTCCCGAGGGGAGGGATCAACTAATGAAAAACTGTTTTTT. Full variable domain (rest looked up from reference TRBV19 and TRBJ1-4): DGGITQSPKYLFRKEGQNVTLSCEQNLNHDAMYWYRQDPGQGLRLIYYSQIVNDFQKGDIAEGYSVSREKKESFPLTVTSAQKNPTAFYLCASRSRGEGSTNEKLFFGSGTQLSVL.

The chain combines TRBV2 with TRBJ2-7; 11 positions agree with TRBD2. CDR1 SNHLY and CDR2 FYNNEI come from the germline V gene. Trimming cost V 3 bases and J 4 bases; bases outside gene matches: 11. This CDR3 has 17 residues. CDR3 in DNA: TGTGCCAGCAGTGATTTCCCCGGGACTAGCGGAATATACGAGCAGTACTTC. It codes for CASSDFPGTSGIYEQYF.

CDR3 sequence: CASGSSAGVTGELFF. CDR3 sequence (DNA): TGTGCTAGTGGTTCATCCGCCGGAGTCACCGGGGAGCTGTTTTTT. This chain uses TRBV12-5 with TRBJ2-2; the D is unclear. V was cut by 4 bases and J by 4 bases, with 13 bases left in between. In germline, CDR1 is LGHNT, CDR2 FRNRAP. The CDR3 is 15 residues long.

The chain has TRBV10-3 and TRBJ1-1; a possible D gene is TRBD1 (5 bases). Trimming pared 6 bases from V and 1 base from J, leaving 12 bases between. The CDR3 has 14 residues. Per the germline V gene, CDR1 is ENHRY and CDR2 is SYGVKD. The CDR3 spells CAIRVQGENTEAFF. The DNA for the CDR3 is TGTGCCATCAGGGTTCAGGGTGAGAACACTGAAGCTTTCTTT.

This clone was counted a single time. The rearrangement links TRBV30 to TRBJ1-6; the D is unclear. The CDR3 contains 13 residues. Per germline, CDR1 GTSNPN and CDR2 SVGIG (reference sequence). The V end lost 2 bases, the J end lost 8 bases, and 10 bases lay between the germline ends. In DNA, the CDR3 is TGTGCCTGGAGTCAAGGAGATTATTCACCCCTCCACTTT. Encoded protein: CAWSQGDYSPLHF. The variable domain in full, with the rest retrieved from reference TRBV30 and TRBJ1-6, is SQTIHQWPATLVQPVGSPLSLECTVEGTSNPNLYWYRQAAGRGLQLLFYSVGIGQISSEVPQNLSASRPQDRQFILSSKKLLLSDSGFYLCAWSQGDYSPLHFGNGTRLTVT.

The sample holds one count of this clone. The chain has TRBV6-5 and TRBJ1-1; D may be TRBD1 (5 bases). The germline gives CDR1 MNHEY, CDR2 SVGAGI. The CDR3 totals 15 residues. Trimming took off 6 bases at V and 1 base at J, with 15 bases between the two ends. This CDR3 is CASSRRGTGNTEAFF. DNA for the CDR3: TGTGCCAGCAGCCGAAGGGGTACGGGGAACACTGAAGCTTTCTTT.

This chain uses TRBV29-1 with TRBJ2-1; maybe TRBD2 (5 bases). Trimming left V 3 bases short and J 5 bases short, with 8 bases between. The CDR3 extends over 12 amino acids. Per the germline V gene, CDR1 is SQVTM and CDR2 is ANQGSEA. The CDR3 protein is CSVERTDNEQFF. In DNA form, the CDR3 reads TGCAGCGTTGAGCGGACTGACAATGAGCAGTTCTTC.

The gene calls are TRBV7-2 and TRBJ2-7; 8 bases map to TRBD2. This CDR3 is built from 14 residues. V gave up 3 bases and J gave up 1 base; unmatched junction bases: 2. From germline, CDR1 is SGHTA and CDR2 FQGNSA. CDR3 residues: CASSFSGESYEQYF. The CDR3 DNA reads TGTGCCAGCAGCTTTAGCGGGGAGTCCTACGAGCAGTACTTC.

In its sample, this clone was seen a few times. The genes are TRBV4-3 and TRBJ1-1; D not resolved. V lost 0 bases to trimming and J lost 5 bases, with 7 bases between them. The CDR3 totals 13 residues. Per the germline V gene, CDR1 is LGHNA and CDR2 is YSLEER. CDR3: CASSQDRGTEAFF. CDR3 DNA sequence: TGCGCCAGCAGCCAAGACAGAGGGACTGAAGCTTTCTTT.

The chain carries TRBV9 and TRBJ2-3, with D tentatively TRBD2 (6 bases). Germline CDR1 is SGDLS and CDR2 is YYNGEE. This CDR3 has 14 amino acids. The V and J ends lost 3 bases and 1 base respectively, with 9 bases between them. CDR3 sequence reads: CASSASSGTDTQYF. CDR3 bases: TGTGCCAGCAGCGCGTCTAGCGGCACAGATACGCAGTATTTT.

Only a few counts were recorded for this clone. CDR3 nucleotides: TGCGCCAGCAGGAGGGAGTCGAACACCGGGGAGCTGTTTTTT. Its translation is CASRRESNTGELFF. The chain employs TRBV5-1 and TRBJ2-2, with TRBD2 as a possible D gene (5 bases). Trimming cost V 5 bases and J 0 bases, with 8 bases left between them. The CDR3 is 14 amino acids. Looked up from germline, CDR1 is SGHRS and CDR2 is YFSETQ. The full variable domain, completed using reference TRBV5-1 and TRBJ2-2, is KAGVTQTPRYLIKTRGQQVTLSCSPISGHRSVSWYQQTPGQGLQFLFEYFSETQRNKGNFPGRFSGRQFSNSRSEMNVSTLELGDSALYLCASRRESNTGELFFGEGSRLTVL.